These 29 T cell receptor beta chains were sequenced from one sample in a study of T cell repertoires in cytomegalovirus infection. TCRdb reprocessed the reads with MiXCR, giving one entry per CDR3 protein. The sample contains about half a million distinct CDR3 sequences, more than 30% of which appear only once. The antigens these receptors bind are not known. Sequencing was performed on cultured PBMCs, taken from culture after CMV antigen stimulation. The receptors come from a human donor in good health (CMV status not recorded). Some clones in this sample may be carry-over from other donors' samples.

The chain uses TRBV6-2 or TRBV6-3 and TRBJ1-6, with TRBD1 identical over 9 bases. CDR3 length: 16 amino acids. V shed 6 bases, J shed 9 bases, and the junction held 12 bases outside the gene matches. The germline CDR1 and CDR2 sequences are MNHEY and SVGEGT. The CDR3 loop reads CASRREQGATSSPLHF. The CDR3 bases are TGTGCCAGCAGGCGAGAACAGGGGGCTACGAGTTCACCCCTCCACTTT.

The chain carries TRBV30 and TRBJ2-7; 7 bases align to TRBD1. Germline assignment: CDR1 GTSNPN and CDR2 SVGIG (reference sequence). CDR3 size: 15 residues. With V trimmed by 3 bases and J by 4 bases, 12 bases remained unmatched. The CDR3 DNA sequence: TGTGCCTGGAGGGGACAGACTGAAAGGGAATACGAGCAGTACTTC. Residues: CAWRGQTEREYEQYF.

This clonotype has just a few counts. CDR3 region: CASGLFPGTGGYEQFF. CDR3 nucleotide sequence: TGTGCTAGTGGTTTATTCCCCGGGACAGGGGGGTACGAGCAGTTCTTC. The rearrangement joins TRBV12-5 to TRBJ2-1; 11 bases line up with TRBD1. CDR1 is LGHNT, CDR2 FRNRAP, per germline. V lost 3 bases and J lost 10; bases outside the gene matches: 11. CDR3 length: 16 residues. The whole variable domain, filled in from reference TRBV12-5 and TRBJ2-1, reads DARVTQTPRHKVTEMGQEVTMRCQPILGHNTVFWYRQTMMQGLELLAYFRNRAPLDDSGMPKDRFSAEMPDATLATLKIQPSEPRDSAVYFCASGLFPGTGGYEQFFGPGTRLTVL.

In this sample, this clonotype turned up many times. The CDR3 loop reads CASSPWANTEAFF. CDR3 in DNA: TGTGCCAGCAGCCCTTGGGCGAACACTGAAGCTTTCTTT. The rearrangement joins TRBV7-6 to TRBJ1-1; D gene unclear. This CDR3 has 13 residues. Trimming took off 5 bases at V and 1 base at J, with 8 bases between the two ends. Germline V gene lookup returns CDR1 SGHVS and CDR2 FNYEAQ.

A few counts support this clonotype. V and J are TRBV4-1 and TRBJ1-1; D may be TRBD1 (6 bases). The CDR3 is 17 amino acids. Germline V gene sequence: CDR1 MGHRA, CDR2 YSYEKL. V was trimmed by 4 bases and J by 5 bases, leaving 23 bases between them. The CDR3 loop reads CASSLLLAGGAKTEAFF. The CDR3 DNA sequence: TGCGCCAGCAGCCTCCTACTCGCGGGGGGCGCGAAGACTGAAGCTTTCTTT.

This clonotype was seen a handful of times. This chain uses TRBV11-2 with TRBJ1-4, with no clear D. Trimming left V 5 bases short and J 4 bases short, with 8 bases between. CDR3 size: 13 residues. The germline CDR1 and CDR2 sequences are SGHAT and FQNNGV. The CDR3 coding sequence is TGTGCCAGCAGCGCCACCAATAATGAAAAACTGTTTTTT. Protein product: CASSATNNEKLFF.

The V gene is TRBV5-4, the J gene TRBJ1-1; TRBD1 aligns across 9 bases. Germline V lookup: CDR1 SGHNT, CDR2 YYREEE (reference sequence). This CDR3 contains 16 residues. V lost 4 bases and J lost 2; bases outside the gene matches: 9. This chain's CDR3 is CASSATGGWGNTEAFF. In DNA form, the CDR3 reads TGTGCCAGCAGCGCAACAGGGGGCTGGGGTAACACTGAAGCTTTCTTT. Supplemented by reference TRBV5-4 and TRBJ1-1, the full variable domain reads ETGVTQSPTHLIKTRGQQVTLRCSSQSGHNTVSWYQQALGQGPQFIFQYYREEENGRGNFPPRFSGLQFPNYSSELNVNALELDDSALYLCASSATGGWGNTEAFFGQGTRLTVV.

The sample holds a few counts of this clonotype. The V and J genes are TRBV11-2 and TRBJ2-7, with a possible D match to TRBD2 (6 bases). The CDR3 runs to 12 residues. Germline V gives CDR1 SGHAT, CDR2 FQNNGV. The V and J ends lost 8 bases and 2 bases respectively, with 10 bases between them. The CDR3 spells CASAWGAYEQYV. The CDR3, as DNA: TGTGCCAGCGCGTGGGGGGCCTACGAGCAGTACGTC.

The chain is built from TRBV11-2 and TRBJ2-3; D gene uncertain. V lost 4 bases and J lost 6, with 8 bases in between. The CDR3 is 12 residues long. Germline-derived CDR1 and CDR2 are SGHAT and FQNNGV. Written as DNA, the CDR3 is TGTGCCAGCAGCTCCCTAGATGATACGCAGTATTTT. It is translated as CASSSLDDTQYF. The whole variable domain, filled in from reference TRBV11-2 and TRBJ2-3, reads EAGVAQSPRYKIIEKRQSVAFWCNPISGHATLYWYQQILGQGPKLLIQFQNNGVVDDSQLPKDRFSAERLKGVDSTLKIQPAKLEDSAVYLCASSSLDDTQYFGPGTRLTVL.

The J gene is TRBJ2-7, the V gene TRBV5-6, with D unclear. Germline loops: CDR1 SGHDT, CDR2 YYEEEE. Trimming pared 4 bases from V and 2 bases from J, leaving 16 bases between. The CDR3 runs to 15 residues. CDR3: CASSRLAGGTYEQYV. The CDR3 DNA reads TGTGCCAGCAGCCGGCTCGCTGGCGGTACCTACGAGCAGTACGTC.

The chain carries TRBV11-3 and TRBJ1-6, with 8 bases fitting TRBD1. Unmatched junction bases numbered 5, after V lost 4 bases and J lost 6 bases. The CDR3 runs 15 residues. Germline values: CDR1 SGHNT, CDR2 YENEEA. CDR3 DNA: TGTGCCAGCAGCTCAGTAGACAGGGGTAATTCACCCCTCCACTTT. Translation: CASSSVDRGNSPLHF.

This clonotype appeared many times. V and J are TRBV7-2 and TRBJ2-1; no definite D call. The CDR3 has 14 residues. The V end was cut by 3 bases, the J end by 1 base, with 7 bases between. In germline, CDR1 is SGHTA, CDR2 FQGNSA. This chain's CDR3 is CASSFLGSYNEQFF. CDR3 DNA: TGTGCCAGCAGCTTTCTTGGGTCCTACAATGAGCAGTTCTTC.

The chain has TRBV6-2 or TRBV6-3 and TRBJ1-5, with D possibly TRBD1 on 5 matching bases. Germline CDR1 is MNHEY and CDR2 is SVGEGT. The length of the CDR3 is 15 residues. The V end was cut by 0 bases, the J end by 2 bases, with 8 bases between. The CDR3 region has the DNA TGTGCCAGCAGTTACTCGCGAGGGGGCAATCAGCCCCAGCATTTT. Translation gives CASSYSRGGNQPQHF.

At least ten counts were recorded for this clonotype. The chain uses TRBV7-3 and TRBJ2-7, with D perhaps matching TRBD2 (5 bases). The CDR3 spans 14 residues. V lost 5 bases to trimming and J lost 2 bases, with 13 bases between them. The germline CDR1 and CDR2 sequences are SGHTA and FQGTGA. The CDR3 reads CASSRSSGAYEQYF. The CDR3 DNA is TGTGCCAGCAGCCGAAGTTCCGGGGCCTACGAGCAGTACTTC. The whole variable domain, remainder taken from reference TRBV7-3 and TRBJ2-7, is GAGVSQTPSNKVTEKGKYVELRCDPISGHTALYWYRQSLGQGPEFLIYFQGTGAADDSGLPNDRFFAVRPEGSVSTLKIQRTERGDSAVYLCASSRSSGAYEQYFGPGTRLTVT.

A few counts support this clonotype. The chain has TRBV12-3 or TRBV12-4 and TRBJ2-1; 10 bases fit TRBD1. This CDR3 contains 14 residues. With 4 bases clipped from V and 7 bases from J, the junction kept 4 bases outside the gene matches. The CDR3 DNA reads as TGTGCCAGCAGTTGGGACAGGGGAGGGAATGAGCAGTTCTTC. Its translation: CASSWDRGGNEQFF.

V gene TRBV28 combines with J gene TRBJ1-2; D is unresolved. V lost 2 bases and J lost 1, with 5 bases in between. The CDR3 is 13 residues long. Germline CDR1 reads MDHEN; CDR2 reads SYDVKM. The CDR3 nucleotides read TGTGCCAGCAGTTTAACACATAACTATGGCTACACCTTC. Translation: CASSLTHNYGYTF.

This clonotype appeared a few times. This chain joins TRBV28 and TRBJ1-1, with TRBD1 identical over 7 bases. Unmatched junction bases numbered 7, after V lost 8 bases and J lost 10 bases. The CDR3 has 11 residues. The germline gives CDR1 MDHEN, CDR2 SYDVKM. The CDR3 spells CASGGRGRAFF. In nucleotides, the CDR3 is TGTGCCAGCGGAGGTAGGGGGCGAGCTTTCTTT.

CDR3 nucleotide sequence: TGTGCCTGGAGTCGACAGGGGGTGGTTAGGTACGAGCAGTACTTC. Protein product: CAWSRQGVVRYEQYF. This rearrangement joins TRBV30 to TRBJ2-7; TRBD1 matches at 9 bases. The germline V gene encodes CDR1 GTSNPN and CDR2 SVGIG (reference sequence). CDR3 length equals 15 residues. V dropped 2 bases and J dropped 4; count of bases not matched to a gene: 9. Full variable domain (rest looked up from reference TRBV30 and TRBJ2-7): SQTIHQWPATLVQPVGSPLSLECTVEGTSNPNLYWYRQAAGRGLQLLFYSVGIGQISSEVPQNLSASRPQDRQFILSSKKLLLSDSGFYLCAWSRQGVVRYEQYFGPGTRLTVT.

This clonotype was counted a few times. CDR3 sequence: CASSRGVGGQSQTFF. The CDR3 DNA reads TGTGCCAGCAGTCGGGGGGTGGGGGGACAGTCCCAGACCTTCTTC. The chain carries TRBV12-3 or TRBV12-4 and TRBJ2-1, with D perhaps given as TRBD1 or TRBD2 (7 bases each). This CDR3 comprises 15 residues. Trimming took off 5 bases at V and 16 bases at J, with 27 bases between the two ends.

This clonotype occurred a few times. This chain uses TRBV7-4 with TRBJ1-5; TRBD1 agrees at 7 bases. The V segment lost 5 bases and the J segment 3 bases; nucleotides outside the gene matches: 7. This CDR3 spans 15 amino acids. CDR1 and CDR2 from the germline V gene are SGHVT and SQSDAQ. Written as DNA, the CDR3 is TGTGCCAGCAGCCCGGGGGACAGATTCAATCAGCCCCAGCATTTT. Translating it yields CASSPGDRFNQPQHF.

This clonotype has at least ten counts. V gene TRBV7-8 combines with J gene TRBJ1-1; maybe TRBD1 (5 bases). Trimming took off 5 bases at V and 3 bases at J, with 10 bases between the two ends. CDR3 length: 13 residues. CDR1 and CDR2 from the germline V gene are SGHVS and FQNEAQ. The CDR3 loop reads CASSADRDTEAFF. As DNA, the CDR3 is TGTGCCAGCAGCGCCGACAGAGACACTGAAGCTTTCTTT.

The V and J genes are TRBV4-2 and TRBJ2-1, with 11 bases identical to TRBD2. Germline-derived CDR1 and CDR2 are LGHNA and YNFKEQ. J gave up 2 bases and V 2 bases, and 2 bases lay outside the gene matches. The CDR3 consists of 16 residues. The chain's CDR3 is CASSQQGLAAYNEQFF. Here the CDR3 DNA reads TGTGCCAGCAGCCAACAGGGACTAGCGGCCTACAATGAGCAGTTCTTC.

The CDR3 here is CASSPYATAQETQYF. CDR3 in DNA: TGTGCCAGCTCACCTTATGCGACCGCCCAAGAGACCCAGTACTTC. The rearrangement joins TRBV18 to TRBJ2-5; D unclear. The germline V and J ends were trimmed by 3 bases and 1 base, with 12 bases remaining between them. CDR3 length: 15 residues. Germline V lookup: CDR1 KGHSH, CDR2 LQKENI.

In its sample, this clonotype was seen once. This chain joins TRBV5-4 and TRBJ2-5, with a possible D match to TRBD2 (5 bases). With 0 bases removed from V and 6 bases from J, the gap between germline ends came to 9 bases. CDR1 and CDR2 (germline): SGHNT, YYREEE (reference sequence). This CDR3 contains 13 residues. The CDR3 nucleotides are TGTGCCAGCAGCTTGGATCGAGGGCAGACCCAGTACTTC. This codes for CASSLDRGQTQYF.

This clonotype was recorded many times. J is TRBJ2-7 and V is TRBV7-2; maybe TRBD2 (5 bases). Germline V lookup: CDR1 SGHTA, CDR2 FQGNSA. Trimming pared 3 bases from V and 2 bases from J, leaving 14 bases between. This CDR3 is built from 15 residues. The CDR3 DNA follows: TGTGCCAGCAGCTTGGAGGCTCGACAAGCCTACGAGCAGTACTTC. It is translated as CASSLEARQAYEQYF.

This clonotype occurred many times. The CDR3 spells CASSPYIAGPGETQYF. The CDR3 DNA sequence: TGTGCCAGCAGCCCTTACATCGCGGGACCTGGGGAGACCCAGTACTTC. The rearrangement links TRBV7-2 to TRBJ2-5, with TRBD2 as a possible D gene (6 bases). Germline V gives CDR1 SGHTA, CDR2 FQGNSA. Trimming shortened V by 5 bases and J by 5 bases, and 21 bases separated the two germline ends. There are 16 residues in the CDR3.

This clonotype was detected only a few times. The CDR3 nucleotides read TGTGCCAGCAGCCCGGGACAGGGGGCGCCTGGGGCCAACGTCCTGACTTTC. Its protein is CASSPGQGAPGANVLTF. V and J are TRBV7-9 and TRBJ2-6; 12 bases line up with TRBD1. This CDR3 is 17 amino acids long. V lost 5 bases, J lost 2 bases, and 4 bases stayed unmatched. Germline V lookup: CDR1 SEHNR, CDR2 FQNEAQ (reference sequence).

Only one count was recorded for this clonotype. This chain uses TRBV29-1 with TRBJ1-2; a weak D match, TRBD1 (5 bases). V dropped 4 bases and J dropped 4 bases, with 10 bases sitting between them. CDR1 is SQVTM and CDR2 is ANQGSEA in the germline V gene. The CDR3 is made up of 12 amino acids. CDR3 nucleotides: TGCAGCGTTGTCGAGGGGTTCTATGGCTACACCTTC. Translated: CSVVEGFYGYTF.

V is TRBV9 and J is TRBJ2-7; D gene ambiguous. Germline V gives CDR1 SGDLS, CDR2 YYNGEE. The CDR3 length is 13 residues. Trimming took off 0 bases at V and 2 bases at J, with 6 bases between the two ends. CDR3 region: CASSVATAYEQYF. The CDR3 region has the DNA TGTGCCAGCAGCGTAGCTACGGCCTACGAGCAGTACTTC.